This TCR beta chain was observed in a study of T cells in women clearing cervical HPV infection. As for the study in general: Blood came at first lesion visit for cases, post-clearance for controls.

The CDR3 consists of 14 residues. The germline gives CDR1 SNHLY, CDR2 FYNNEI. Trimming took 3 bases from V and 7 from J, leaving 10 bases between them. Turning to this clone: Its cognate antigen is unknown. With the read ending 3 residues before the CDR3 end, the germline J gene is used to fill in that end.

Study-wide results and caveats: CIN3+ cases had significantly higher TCR richness than controls; evenness did not differ. TRBV6-7 relative abundance averaged roughly 0.099% in cases and 0.15% to 0.2% in controls.

Clones were sequenced by immunoSEQ multiplex PCR, and TCRdb holds only the in-frame ones, with some missing. The record lists about 34,000 clones, of which the ten most abundant hold approximately 1.5%. The J gene is TRBJ1-6, the V gene TRBV2; tentative D call: TRBD1 (6 bases). Sequenced sample: blood buffy coat. The TCR sequence derives from a woman between 18 and 70 years old with a cervical HPV16 infection that either progressed to CIN3+ or cleared (not recorded which). The DNA read from the CDR3 is TGTGCCAGCAGTGACACAGGGCAGAATTCACCC. Translating gives CASSDTGQNSP. In full, the CDR3 reads CASSDTGQNSPLHF.